One sample yielded the 18 T cell receptor beta chains listed below, sequenced in a study of blood T cell repertoires in COVID-19. Sequencing used immunoSEQ multiplex PCR; TCRdb keeps in-frame clones, though not all of them. The sample lists about 200,000 clones; more than 65% were seen once. Source material: peripheral blood. Every receptor here comes from a human donor in a cohort sampled during active COVID-19.

The chain employs TRBV5-1 and TRBJ2-3; D remains unclear. Germline V gives CDR1 SGHRS, CDR2 YFSETQ. The length of the CDR3 is 15 residues. V was trimmed by 0 bases and J by 3 bases, leaving 11 bases between them. CDR3 residues: CASSLDWAETDTQYF. The CDR3 nucleotides are TGCGCCAGCAGCTTGGATTGGGCCGAGACAGATACGCAGTATTTT. Full variable domain (rest looked up from reference TRBV5-1 and TRBJ2-3): KAGVTQTPRYLIKTRGQQVTLSCSPISGHRSVSWYQQTPGQGLQFLFEYFSETQRNKGNFPGRFSGRQFSNSRSEMNVSTLELGDSALYLCASSLDWAETDTQYFGPGTRLTVL.

The CDR3 loop reads CASSRGLEGEKLFF. In nucleotides, the CDR3 is TGCGCCAGCAGCCGGGGTTTGGAGGGTGAAAAACTGTTTTTT. The genes are TRBV5-1 and TRBJ1-4, with D hard to call. Trimming removed 4 bases at V and 7 bases at J, with 14 bases between. Per the germline V gene, CDR1 is SGHRS and CDR2 is YFSETQ. The CDR3 consists of 14 residues.

The chain employs TRBV6-5 and TRBJ2-7; 9 bases are shared with TRBD2. CDR3 length: 15 amino acids. Losses at the gene ends were 4 bases for V and 4 bases for J; bases not matched to a gene: 8. From germline, CDR1 is MNHEY and CDR2 SVGAGI. In DNA form, the CDR3 reads TGTGCCAGCAGTTCCCCCAGCGGGGGGAGATACGAGCAGTACTTC. This translates into CASSSPSGGRYEQYF.

This chain joins TRBV24-1 and TRBJ1-2; tentatively, D is TRBD1 (5 bases). V was trimmed by 6 bases and J by 8 bases, leaving 12 bases between them. Looked up from germline, CDR1 is KGHDR and CDR2 is SFDVKD. The CDR3 extends over 12 amino acids. This CDR3 is CATSIGGRGYTF. DNA for the CDR3: TGTGCCACCAGTATCGGGGGACGGGGCTACACCTTC.

CDR3 in amino acids: CASRVRTSGRGEQYF. The CDR3, as DNA: TGTGCCAGCCGAGTTAGGACTAGCGGGAGAGGCGAGCAGTACTTC. The V call is TRBV2, the J call TRBJ2-7, with 13 positions matching TRBD2. This CDR3 is built from 15 residues. J lost 6 bases, V lost 8 bases, and 10 bases had no gene match. Germline CDR1 reads SNHLY; CDR2 reads FYNNEI.

CDR3 DNA sequence: TGTGCCAGCAGCTTGCGCGGCGAGGTAGGCGCCCAAAGCTCCTACGAGCAGTACTTC. It specifies CASSLRGEVGAQSSYEQYF. J is TRBJ2-7 and V is TRBV7-2; D unclear. In germline, CDR1 is SGHTA, CDR2 FQGNSA. The CDR3 loop spans 19 amino acids. The V and J ends lost 3 bases and 0 bases respectively, with 24 bases between them.

The V gene is TRBV30, the J gene TRBJ1-4; 7 positions match TRBD1. Germline V gene data show CDR1 as GTSNPN and CDR2 as SVGIG (reference sequence). The CDR3 loop spans 14 amino acids. V was pared by 3 bases and J by 7 bases, with 8 bases of the junction left unmatched. The CDR3 here is CAWRVGRGFEKLFF. The DNA of the CDR3 is TGTGCCTGGAGAGTCGGCAGGGGGTTTGAAAAACTGTTTTTT.

The gene calls are TRBV28 and TRBJ1-2; D uncertain. CDR3 size: 14 residues. V lost 6 bases and J 8 bases, leaving 19 bases between the germline ends. CDR1 and CDR2 from the germline V gene are MDHEN and SYDVKM. In DNA form, the CDR3 reads TGTGCCAGCAGGGGGAAAGGGAGCGCCCGGGGCTACACCTTC. Amino acids: CASRGKGSARGYTF.

J is TRBJ1-6 and V is TRBV28; D uncertain. CDR1 and CDR2 (germline): MDHEN, SYDVKM. The CDR3 is 14 amino acids. V lost 6 bases to trimming and J lost 9 bases, with 15 bases between them. Here the CDR3 DNA reads TGTGCCAGCAGCATACAATTGGAGATTTCACCCCTCCACTTT. This translates into CASSIQLEISPLHF.

The genes are TRBV7-2 and TRBJ1-2; 7 bases fit TRBD1. The CDR3 runs to 16 residues. The ends lost 5 bases at V and 4 bases at J; junction bases unmatched: 13. Germline CDR1 SGHTA, CDR2 FQGNSA. CDR3 residues: CASSPETGLVRYGYTF. CDR3 nucleotide sequence: TGTGCCAGCAGCCCCGAGACAGGGCTAGTTCGCTATGGCTACACCTTC.

The V gene is TRBV19, the J gene TRBJ1-4; no firm D call. The germline CDR1 and CDR2 sequences are LNHDA and SQIVND (reference sequence). V lost 3 bases and J 0 bases, leaving 5 bases between the germline ends. The CDR3 extends over 14 amino acids. The CDR3 loop reads CASSIQATNEKLFF. CDR3 nucleotide sequence: TGTGCCAGTAGTATCCAGGCAACTAATGAAAAACTGTTTTTT.

The CDR3 DNA reads as TGTGCCAGCAGTTACTACAGGGCGTCACCCCTCCACTTT. It encodes CASSYYRASPLHF. The chain links TRBV6-5 to TRBJ1-6; a possible D gene is TRBD1 (6 bases). With 1 base removed from V and 10 bases from J, the gap between germline ends came to 8 bases. Germline CDR1 reads MNHEY; CDR2 reads SVGAGI. The CDR3 extends over 13 amino acids.

The V call is TRBV3-1 (or the pseudogene TRBV3-2), the J call TRBJ2-1, with 8 bases identical to TRBD1. V lost 2 bases to trimming and J lost 16 bases; unmatched junction nucleotides: 4. Germline CDR1 is LGHDT and CDR2 is YNNKEL (reference sequence). The CDR3 totals 11 residues. CDR3 DNA: TGTGCCAGCAGCCAACAGGGGGCGCGATTCTTC. Amino acids: CASSQQGARFF.

The chain couples TRBV28 to TRBJ1-2, with 8 bases lining up with TRBD1. The CDR3 extends over 14 amino acids. V was clipped by 7 bases and J by 4 bases; unmatched bases: 8. The germline CDR1 and CDR2 sequences are MDHEN and SYDVKM. DNA for the CDR3: TGTGCCAGCAACGGCAGGGGGCTCATCTATGGCTACACCTTC. Translating gives CASNGRGLIYGYTF.

V gene TRBV15 combines with J gene TRBJ1-2; possible D gene TRBD1, 5 bases. Germline CDR1 is LNHNV and CDR2 is YYDKDF (reference sequence). V lost 1 base and J 1 base, leaving 13 bases between the germline ends. CDR3 length equals 16 residues. Here the CDR3 reads CATSRVQGSDNYGYTF. DNA of the CDR3: TGTGCCACCAGCAGAGTCCAGGGATCCGATAACTATGGCTACACCTTC.

The CDR3 loop reads CASSYRTGANTGELFF. The CDR3 DNA reads TGTGCCAGCAGCTACAGGACAGGAGCAAACACCGGGGAGCTGTTTTTT. The V and J genes are TRBV7-6 and TRBJ2-2; TRBD1 agrees at 7 bases. CDR1 SGHVS and CDR2 FNYEAQ come from the germline V gene. The CDR3 has 16 residues. V lost 4 bases, J lost 2 bases, and 7 bases stayed unmatched.

The CDR3 sequence is CASRERADYRGYTF. The CDR3 DNA sequence: TGTGCCAGCAGGGAACGGGCCGACTATCGGGGCTACACCTTC. The chain uses TRBV27 and TRBJ1-2, with no clear D. Looked up from germline, CDR1 is MNHEY and CDR2 is SMNVEV (reference sequence). CDR3 length equals 14 residues. V was pared by 6 bases and J by 8 bases, with 19 bases between.

This chain joins TRBV28 and TRBJ2-7; 7 bases agree with TRBD1. CDR3 size: 15 residues. CDR1 MDHEN and CDR2 SYDVKM come from the germline V gene. V lost 6 bases, J lost 6 bases, and 14 bases stayed unmatched. CDR3 sequence reads: CASRQDRAAYFEQYF. The CDR3 DNA is TGTGCCAGCAGGCAAGACAGGGCTGCCTACTTCGAGCAGTACTTC.